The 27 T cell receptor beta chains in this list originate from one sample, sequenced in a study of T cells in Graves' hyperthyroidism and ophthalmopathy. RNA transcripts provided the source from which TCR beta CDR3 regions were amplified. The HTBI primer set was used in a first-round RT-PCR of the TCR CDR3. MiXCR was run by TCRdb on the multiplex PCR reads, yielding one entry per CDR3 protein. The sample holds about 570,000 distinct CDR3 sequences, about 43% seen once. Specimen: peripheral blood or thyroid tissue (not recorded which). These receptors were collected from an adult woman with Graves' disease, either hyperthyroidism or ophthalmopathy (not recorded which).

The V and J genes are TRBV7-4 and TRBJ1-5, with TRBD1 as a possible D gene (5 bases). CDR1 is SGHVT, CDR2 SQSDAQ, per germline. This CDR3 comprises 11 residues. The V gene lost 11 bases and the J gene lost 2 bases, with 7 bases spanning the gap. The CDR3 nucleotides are TGTGCCGACAGAGGCAATCAGCCCCAGCATTTT. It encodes CADRGNQPQHF.

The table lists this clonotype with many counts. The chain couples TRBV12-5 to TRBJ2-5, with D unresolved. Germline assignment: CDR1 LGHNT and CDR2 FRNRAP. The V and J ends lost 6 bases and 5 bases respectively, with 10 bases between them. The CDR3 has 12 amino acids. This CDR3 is CASGDEVETQYF. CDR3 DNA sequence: TGTGCTAGTGGCGATGAAGTTGAGACCCAGTACTTC.

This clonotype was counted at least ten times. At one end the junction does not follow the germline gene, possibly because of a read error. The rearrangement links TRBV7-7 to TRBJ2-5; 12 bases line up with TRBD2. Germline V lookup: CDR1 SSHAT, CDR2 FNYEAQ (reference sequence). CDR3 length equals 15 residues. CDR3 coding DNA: TGTGCTAGCAGCAAGACTAGCGGGAGAGGGGAGACCCAGTACTTC. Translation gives CASSKTSGRGETQYF.

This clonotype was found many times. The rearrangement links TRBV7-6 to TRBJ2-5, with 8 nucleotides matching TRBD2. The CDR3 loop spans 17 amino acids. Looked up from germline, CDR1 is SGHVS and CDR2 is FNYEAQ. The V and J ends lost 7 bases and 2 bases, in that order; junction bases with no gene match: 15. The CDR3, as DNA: TGTGCCAGCACCCTCCGGGGCGGGAGGAATATACAAGAGACCCAGTACTTC. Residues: CASTLRGGRNIQETQYF.

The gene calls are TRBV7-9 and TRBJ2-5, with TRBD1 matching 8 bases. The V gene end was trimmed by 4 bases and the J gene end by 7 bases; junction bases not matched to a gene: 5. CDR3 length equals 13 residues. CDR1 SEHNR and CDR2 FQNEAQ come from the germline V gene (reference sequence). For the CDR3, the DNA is TGTGCCAGCAGCTCGGGGACAGGAGGGACCCAGTACTTC. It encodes CASSSGTGGTQYF. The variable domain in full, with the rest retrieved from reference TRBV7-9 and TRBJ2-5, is DTGVSQNPRHKITKRGQNVTFRCDPISEHNRLYWYRQTLGQGPEFLTYFQNEAQLEKSRLLSDRFSAERPKGSFSTLEIQRTEQGDSAMYLCASSSGTGGTQYFGPGTRLLVL.

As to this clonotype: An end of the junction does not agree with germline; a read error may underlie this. The CDR3 sequence is CASSRALGAFF. As DNA, the CDR3 is TGTGCTAGCAGTCGAGCCCTCGGGGCTTTCTTT. J is TRBJ1-1 and V is TRBV7-7; D unclear. There are 11 residues in the CDR3. The germline V gene encodes CDR1 SSHAT and CDR2 FNYEAQ (reference sequence).

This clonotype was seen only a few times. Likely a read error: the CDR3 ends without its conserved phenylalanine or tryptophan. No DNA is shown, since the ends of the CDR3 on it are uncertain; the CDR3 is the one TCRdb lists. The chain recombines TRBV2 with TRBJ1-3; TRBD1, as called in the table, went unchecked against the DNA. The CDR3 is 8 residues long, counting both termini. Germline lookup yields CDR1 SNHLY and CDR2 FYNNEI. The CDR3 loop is CASRSGQG.

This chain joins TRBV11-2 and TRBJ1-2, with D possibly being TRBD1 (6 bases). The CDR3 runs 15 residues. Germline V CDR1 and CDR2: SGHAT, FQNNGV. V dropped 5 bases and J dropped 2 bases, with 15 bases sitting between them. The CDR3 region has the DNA TGTGCCAGCAGCCTAGCCCGACAGGAAAACTATGGCTACACCTTC. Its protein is CASSLARQENYGYTF.

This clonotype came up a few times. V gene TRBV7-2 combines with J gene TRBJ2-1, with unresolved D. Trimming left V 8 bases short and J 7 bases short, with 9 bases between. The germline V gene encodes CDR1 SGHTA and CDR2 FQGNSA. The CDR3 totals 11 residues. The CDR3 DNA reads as TGTGCCAGCCCCACCGGTAATGAGCAGTTCTTC. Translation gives CASPTGNEQFF. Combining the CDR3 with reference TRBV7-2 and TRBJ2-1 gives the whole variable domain GAGVSQSPSNKVTEKGKDVELRCDPISGHTALYWYRQSLGQGLEFLIYFQGNSAPDKSGLPSDRFSAERTGGSVSTLTIQRTQQEDSAVYLCASPTGNEQFFGPGTRLTVL.

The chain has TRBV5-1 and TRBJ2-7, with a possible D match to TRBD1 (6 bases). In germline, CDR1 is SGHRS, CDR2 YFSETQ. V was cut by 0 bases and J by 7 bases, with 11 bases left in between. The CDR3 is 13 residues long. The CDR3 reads CASSLDRAREQYF. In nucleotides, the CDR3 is TGCGCCAGCAGCTTGGACAGGGCACGAGAGCAGTACTTC.

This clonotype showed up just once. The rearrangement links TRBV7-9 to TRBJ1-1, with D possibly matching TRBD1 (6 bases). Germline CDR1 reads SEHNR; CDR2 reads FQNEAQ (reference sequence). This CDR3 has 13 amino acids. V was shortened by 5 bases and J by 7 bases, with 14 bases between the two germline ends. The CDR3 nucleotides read TGTGCCAGCAGCCTAGGGGGGAAAAGTGAAGCTTTCTTT. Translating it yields CASSLGGKSEAFF.

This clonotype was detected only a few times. CDR3 nucleotides: TGTGCCACCAGTTCCGGGGAGCTGTTTTTT. This translates into CATSSGELFF. The chain combines TRBV24-1 with TRBJ2-2; no clear D gene. This CDR3 region has 10 residues. CDR1 is KGHDR, CDR2 SFDVKD, per germline. With 6 bases removed from V and 6 bases from J, the gap between germline ends came to 1 base.

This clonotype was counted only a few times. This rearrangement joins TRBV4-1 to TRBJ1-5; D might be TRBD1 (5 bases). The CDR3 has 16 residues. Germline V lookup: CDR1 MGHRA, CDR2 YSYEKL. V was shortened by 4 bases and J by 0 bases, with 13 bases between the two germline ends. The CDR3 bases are TGCGCCAGCAGCCCAGGGTGGGGTCTTAGCAATCAGCCCCAGCATTTT. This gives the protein CASSPGWGLSNQPQHF.

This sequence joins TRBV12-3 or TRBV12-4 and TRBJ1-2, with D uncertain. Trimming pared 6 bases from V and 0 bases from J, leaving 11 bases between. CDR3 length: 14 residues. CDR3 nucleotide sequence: TGTGCCAGCAGCTTGCCGGGTTCTAACTATGGCTACACCTTC. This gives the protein CASSLPGSNYGYTF.

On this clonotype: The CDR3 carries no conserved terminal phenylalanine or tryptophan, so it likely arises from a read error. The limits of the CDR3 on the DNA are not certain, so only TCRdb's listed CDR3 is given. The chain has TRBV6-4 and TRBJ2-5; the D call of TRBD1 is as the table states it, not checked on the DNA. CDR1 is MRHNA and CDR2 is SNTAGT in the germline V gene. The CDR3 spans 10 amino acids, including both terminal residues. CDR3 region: CASSDRDLET.

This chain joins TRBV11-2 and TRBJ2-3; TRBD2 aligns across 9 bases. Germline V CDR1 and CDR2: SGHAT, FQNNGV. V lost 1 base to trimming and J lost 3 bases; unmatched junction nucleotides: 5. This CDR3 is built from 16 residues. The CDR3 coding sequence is TGTGCCAGCAGCTTAGGCGGGGGGGGGTTTACAGATACGCAGTATTTT. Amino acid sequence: CASSLGGGGFTDTQYF.

The CDR3 coding sequence is TGTGCCTCTAGAGAAACCGGGGGCGGGAGCGAGCAGTACTTC. Amino acids: CASRETGGGSEQYF. The chain employs TRBV2 and TRBJ2-7; perhaps TRBD2 as D (7 bases). Trimming removed 11 bases from V and 6 bases from J, with 23 bases in between. Germline V gene data show CDR1 as SNHLY and CDR2 as FYNNEI. There are 14 residues in the CDR3.

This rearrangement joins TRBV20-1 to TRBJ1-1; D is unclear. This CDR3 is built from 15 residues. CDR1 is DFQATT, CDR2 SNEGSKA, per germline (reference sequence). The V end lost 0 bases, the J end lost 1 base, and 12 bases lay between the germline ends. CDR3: CSARDPGASNTEAFF. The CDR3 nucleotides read TGCAGTGCTAGAGATCCTGGAGCCTCGAACACTGAAGCTTTCTTT.

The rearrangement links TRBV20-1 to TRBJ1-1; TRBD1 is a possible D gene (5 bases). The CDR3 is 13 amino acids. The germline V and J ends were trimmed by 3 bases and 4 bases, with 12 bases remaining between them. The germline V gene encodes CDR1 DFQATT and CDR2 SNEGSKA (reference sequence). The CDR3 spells CSASARASTEAFF. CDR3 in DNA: TGCAGTGCTAGTGCCAGGGCGAGCACTGAAGCTTTCTTT.

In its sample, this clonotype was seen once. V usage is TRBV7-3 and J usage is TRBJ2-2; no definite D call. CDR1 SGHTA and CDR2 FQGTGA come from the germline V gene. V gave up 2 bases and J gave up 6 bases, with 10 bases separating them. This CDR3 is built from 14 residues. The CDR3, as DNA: TGTGCCAGCAGCTTAGGATCCTCGGCCGGGGAGCTGTTTTTT. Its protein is CASSLGSSAGELFF.

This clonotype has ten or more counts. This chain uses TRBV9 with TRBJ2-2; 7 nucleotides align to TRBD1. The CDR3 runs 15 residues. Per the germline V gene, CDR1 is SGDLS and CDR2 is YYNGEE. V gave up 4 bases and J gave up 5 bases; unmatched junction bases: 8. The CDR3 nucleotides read TGTGCCAGCAGCCCCTCTTCGACAGGGACCGGGGAGCTGTTTTTT. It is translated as CASSPSSTGTGELFF.

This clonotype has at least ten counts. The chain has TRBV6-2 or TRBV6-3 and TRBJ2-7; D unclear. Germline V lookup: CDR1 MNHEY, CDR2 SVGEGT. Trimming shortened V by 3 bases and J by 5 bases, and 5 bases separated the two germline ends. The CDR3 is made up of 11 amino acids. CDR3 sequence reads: CASSYSNEQYF. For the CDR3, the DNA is TGTGCCAGCAGTTATTCCAACGAGCAGTACTTC.

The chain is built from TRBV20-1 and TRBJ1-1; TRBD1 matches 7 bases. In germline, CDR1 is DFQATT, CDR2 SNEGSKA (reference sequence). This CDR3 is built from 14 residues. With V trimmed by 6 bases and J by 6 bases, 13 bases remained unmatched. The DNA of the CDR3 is TGCAGTGCCTACTACAGGGGAACTAGACCTGAAGCTTTCTTT. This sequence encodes CSAYYRGTRPEAFF.

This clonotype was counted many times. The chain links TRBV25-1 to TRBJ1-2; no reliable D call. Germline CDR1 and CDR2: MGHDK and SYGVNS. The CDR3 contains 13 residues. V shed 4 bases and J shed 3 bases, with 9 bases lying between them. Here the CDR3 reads CASSVIAHYGYTF. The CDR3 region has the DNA TGTGCCAGCAGTGTCATAGCCCACTATGGCTACACCTTC.

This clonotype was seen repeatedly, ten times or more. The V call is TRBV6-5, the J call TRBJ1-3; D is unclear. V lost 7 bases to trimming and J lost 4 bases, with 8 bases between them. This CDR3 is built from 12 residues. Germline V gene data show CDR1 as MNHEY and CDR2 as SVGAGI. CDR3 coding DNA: TGTGCCAGCACGTCCTTGGGAAACACCATATATTTT. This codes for CASTSLGNTIYF.

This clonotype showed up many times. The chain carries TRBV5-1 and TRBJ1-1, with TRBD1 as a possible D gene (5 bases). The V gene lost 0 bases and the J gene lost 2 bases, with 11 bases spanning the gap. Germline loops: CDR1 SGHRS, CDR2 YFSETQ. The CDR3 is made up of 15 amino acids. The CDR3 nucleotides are TGCGCCAGCAGCTTGGGGTGGGGGACCAACACTGAAGCTTTCTTT. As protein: CASSLGWGTNTEAFF.

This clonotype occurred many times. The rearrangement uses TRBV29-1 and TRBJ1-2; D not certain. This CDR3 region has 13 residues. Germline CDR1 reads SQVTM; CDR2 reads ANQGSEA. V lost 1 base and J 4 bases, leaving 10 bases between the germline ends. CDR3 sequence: CSVEGRQFYGYTF. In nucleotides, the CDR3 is TGCAGCGTTGAAGGCAGGCAGTTCTATGGCTACACCTTC.